Following are 7 T cell receptor beta chains from one sample sequenced in a study of shared clonotypes between healthy human individuals. Produced via immunoSEQ multiplex PCR; TCRdb's table is partial and in-frame only. The table lists over a million clones, 98% of them singletons, with roughly 0.42% in the top ten. The source material was naive CD4+ T cells sorted from blood. Documented subset: CD45RA+ positively selected. These TCRs come from a young man in good health.

The chain uses TRBV6-5 and TRBJ1-2, with D maybe TRBD1 (6 bases). Looked up from germline, CDR1 is MNHEY and CDR2 is SVGAGI. This CDR3 region has 15 residues. Deletions cut 5 bases from V and 5 bases from J, with 18 bases between. The CDR3 sequence: CASSPDLWGAYGYTF. DNA of the CDR3: TGTGCCAGCAGTCCCGACCTTTGGGGGGCGTATGGCTACACCTTC.

The chain has TRBV9 and TRBJ2-1; D uncertain. CDR1 is SGDLS, CDR2 YYNGEE, per germline. This CDR3 has 14 amino acids. V lost 1 base, J lost 0 bases, and 5 bases lay in between. The CDR3 DNA follows: TGTGCCAGCAGCGTAAAAAGCTCCTACAATGAGCAGTTCTTC. Its protein product is CASSVKSSYNEQFF. Combining the CDR3 with reference TRBV9 and TRBJ2-1 gives the whole variable domain DSGVTQTPKHLITATGQRVTLRCSPRSGDLSVYWYQQSLDQGLQFLIQYYNGEERAKGNILERFSAQQFPDLHSELNLSSLELGDSALYFCASSVKSSYNEQFFGPGTRLTVL.

This chain uses TRBV28 with TRBJ1-5; D call uncertain. The germline CDR1 and CDR2 sequences are MDHEN and SYDVKM. V lost 2 bases and J 6 bases, leaving 17 bases between the germline ends. This CDR3 comprises 16 residues. CDR3 DNA: TGTGCCAGCAGTTTACGGTCACTCGCCATCCGTCAGCCCCAGCATTTT. Encoded protein: CASSLRSLAIRQPQHF.

The V gene is TRBV9, the J gene TRBJ2-3; 7 positions match TRBD2. The length of the CDR3 is 15 residues. The germline V gene has CDR1 SGDLS and CDR2 YYNGEE. The ends lost 4 bases at V and 4 bases at J; junction bases unmatched: 9. The CDR3 region is CASSPRLAMSDTQYF. CDR3 nucleotides: TGTGCCAGCAGCCCCCGACTAGCTATGTCAGATACGCAGTATTTT.

The chain links TRBV2 to TRBJ2-5; D is possibly TRBD1 (6 bases). CDR1 SNHLY and CDR2 FYNNEI come from the germline V gene. The length of the CDR3 is 11 residues. Trimming removed 8 bases at V and 5 bases at J, with 9 bases between. CDR3 region: CASGGRETQYF. The CDR3 nucleotides read TGTGCCAGCGGGGGCCGGGAGACCCAGTACTTC.

V usage is TRBV29-1 and J usage is TRBJ2-1, with D hard to call. The CDR3 sequence is 15 residues long. The V and J ends lost 7 bases and 9 bases respectively, with 25 bases between them. Germline CDR1 is SQVTM and CDR2 is ANQGSEA. CDR3 nucleotides: TGCAGCGCCCAACAAGACCCCCATGGGTCGTCTGAGCAGTTCTTC. It yields the protein CSAQQDPHGSSEQFF.

The gene calls are TRBV30 and TRBJ1-4, with D maybe TRBD1 (6 bases). V was pared by 2 bases and J by 6 bases, with 16 bases between. The CDR3 runs to 15 residues. In germline, CDR1 is GTSNPN, CDR2 SVGIG (reference sequence). CDR3 protein: CAWSRGMGADEKLFF. In nucleotides, the CDR3 is TGTGCCTGGAGTAGGGGGATGGGGGCAGATGAAAAACTGTTTTTT.